One sample yielded the 10 T cell receptor beta chains listed below, sequenced in a study of T-cell reconstitution after alpha-beta-depleted transplantation in children. Molecular barcoding with unique molecular identifiers was used for the TCRbeta library. Via MiXCR, TCRdb re-called the PCR reads, giving one row per CDR3 protein. The table records some 500,000 distinct CDR3 sequences, around a third of them present only once. The material was PBMCs from the stem cell graft donor, obtained from the stem cell graft. These receptors were taken from a human donor who donated a stem cell graft to a child with aplastic anemia.

The chain joins TRBV20-1 to TRBJ1-5; D unclear. The CDR3 is 13 residues long. CDR1 is DFQATT, CDR2 SNEGSKA, per germline (reference sequence). Between the trimmed V and J ends, which lost 1 base and 10 bases, there was a span of 14 bases. The CDR3 nucleotides read TGCAGTGCTAGAGTCTCCATTTCTTCCCCCCAGCATTTT. Protein product: CSARVSISSPQHF.

This clonotype was found once. This sequence joins TRBV5-6 and TRBJ2-6; possible D gene TRBD2, 6 bases. V gave up 4 bases and J gave up 0 bases, with 17 bases separating them. Germline V CDR1 and CDR2: SGHDT, YYEEEE. The CDR3 is 18 amino acids. CDR3 residues: CASSPPPGLSSGANVLTF. CDR3 sequence (DNA): TGTGCCAGCAGCCCGCCACCGGGACTTTCCTCTGGGGCCAACGTCCTGACTTTC.

This clonotype was detected many times. This chain joins TRBV28 and TRBJ2-5; 8 nucleotides agree with TRBD2. CDR3 length: 15 residues. Germline V CDR1 and CDR2: MDHEN, SYDVKM. V lost 6 bases, J lost 3 bases, and 9 bases stayed unmatched. The CDR3 DNA reads TGTGCCAGCAGCAGGCGAGCGGGAGTAAAAGAGACCCAGTACTTC. It is translated as CASSRRAGVKETQYF.

V and J are TRBV5-1 and TRBJ2-1, with a possible D match to TRBD1 (6 bases). From germline, CDR1 is SGHRS and CDR2 YFSETQ. Between the trimmed V and J ends, which lost 3 bases and 6 bases, there was a span of 25 bases. The CDR3 has 18 residues. The CDR3 sequence: CASSWGILTGLWGNEQFF. As DNA, the CDR3 is TGCGCCAGCAGCTGGGGAATCTTAACAGGGCTGTGGGGCAATGAGCAGTTCTTC.

This clonotype was seen many times. The CDR3 region has the DNA TGTGCCAGCAGCTCCAGGGACGGGGTTCAGCCCCAGCATTTT. The encoded protein is CASSSRDGVQPQHF. The rearrangement links TRBV5-6 to TRBJ1-5, with a possible D match to TRBD1 (5 bases). This CDR3 contains 14 residues. V was clipped by 3 bases and J by 6 bases, with 13 bases between them. Germline V CDR1 and CDR2: SGHDT, YYEEEE.

J is TRBJ2-4 and V is TRBV10-3; the D gene could be TRBD1 or TRBD2 (5 bases each). The CDR3 extends over 14 amino acids. V lost 2 bases and J 2 bases, leaving 7 bases between the germline ends. Germline V lookup: CDR1 ENHRY, CDR2 SYGVKD. CDR3 nucleotides: TGTGCCATCAGTGAGCTGGGACCCAAAAACATTCAGTACTTC. It yields the protein CAISELGPKNIQYF.

The chain joins TRBV18 to TRBJ1-2, with a tentative D call TRBD1 (5 bases). The CDR3 length is 14 residues. Germline CDR1 and CDR2: KGHSH and LQKENI. Trimming shortened V by 3 bases and J by 0 bases, and 8 bases separated the two germline ends. The CDR3 nucleotides read TGTGCCAGCTCACCTGCGACAGCTAACTATGGCTACACCTTC. Its translation is CASSPATANYGYTF.

The rearrangement links TRBV18 to TRBJ2-6; D possibly corresponds to TRBD2 (5 bases). V lost 6 bases and J 0 bases, leaving 15 bases between the germline ends. This CDR3 is built from 17 residues. Germline CDR1 is KGHSH and CDR2 is LQKENI. The CDR3 loop is CASSQIVGSSGANVLTF. The CDR3, as DNA: TGTGCCAGCTCGCAAATAGTTGGGAGCTCTGGGGCCAACGTCCTGACTTTC.

This chain joins TRBV10-3 and TRBJ1-1; maybe TRBD1 (5 bases). The CDR3 contains 17 residues. Germline V gene lookup returns CDR1 ENHRY and CDR2 SYGVKD. Deletions cut 7 bases from V and 0 bases from J, with 21 bases between. CDR3 loop: CAIKPQQGQNMNTEAFF. The CDR3 bases are TGTGCCATCAAACCCCAGCAGGGCCAAAACATGAACACTGAAGCTTTCTTT.

The gene calls are TRBV7-2 and TRBJ1-2, with 7 bases that match TRBD1. There are 15 residues in the CDR3. The V gene end was trimmed by 5 bases and the J gene end by 3 bases; junction bases not matched to a gene: 9. The germline gives CDR1 SGHTA, CDR2 FQGNSA. CDR3 nucleotides: TGTGCCAGCAGCCCCAGGGGGGACATTTACTATGGCTACACCTTC. This codes for CASSPRGDIYYGYTF.